The rows below give T cell receptor beta chains drawn from one sample of a study of T cell clusters in autoimmune cytopenias. From its re-call of the multiplex PCR reads, TCRdb lists each CDR3 protein once, without DNA. This sample's table reports several thousand distinct CDR3 sequences. Material for sequencing was peripheral blood. The receptor set was obtained from a human donor with an autoimmune cytopenia or autoimmune hepatitis (not recorded which). Both conserved end residues are part of each CDR3. Fields, in order: CDR3 length, J gene, clone size, V gene, CDR3 protein. Size tells how often a clone was seen (once, few, many) or the class of an expanded clone, and some rows leave it out.

14,TRBJ2-1,medium-sized,TRBV29-1,CSAVRDLDLNEQFF
13,TRBJ1-2,NA,TRBV30,CAWSVGSIYGYTF
12,TRBJ2-3,medium-sized,TRBV5-6,CASSPSGYTQYF
13,TRBJ2-5,medium-sized,TRBV30,CAWSGLTQGTQYF
19,TRBJ2-1,medium-sized,TRBV12-3/TRBV12-4,CASSLRVGAGGHSYNEQFF
16,TRBJ2-3,NA,TRBV7-9,CASSPPGLEGTGTQYF
13,TRBJ1-6,NA,TRBV7-2,CASSSDSDSPLHF
17,TRBJ2-6,medium-sized,TRBV5-4,CASSLAGGGSGANVLTF
14,TRBJ2-3,medium-sized,TRBV6-5,CASSTWTSTDTQYF
13,TRBJ2-5,NA,TRBV18,CASSPPSGETQYF
14,TRBJ2-3,NA,TRBV10-1,CATAGTGTTDTQYF
13,TRBJ2-1,medium-sized,TRBV6-2/TRBV6-3,CASSYLGLGEQFF
15,TRBJ2-7,medium-sized,TRBV12-3/TRBV12-4,CASSFPRTGSYEQYF
14,TRBJ2-7,medium-sized,TRBV6-5,CASSSGLAVYEQYF
16,TRBJ2-2,NA,TRBV28,CASSLFGGGAPGELFF
15,TRBJ1-5,medium-sized,TRBV12-3/TRBV12-4,CASSPRGGFSLAQHF
15,TRBJ2-7,NA,TRBV19,CASSISTGERYEQYF
13,TRBJ2-7,NA,TRBV5-1,CASSQGLAREQYF
13,TRBJ1-1,medium-sized,TRBV5-6,CASSLQVGTEAFF
15,TRBJ2-3,medium-sized,TRBV6-6,CASSFSGEGSDTQYF
14,TRBJ2-3,NA,TRBV4-1,CASSQDSLTDTQYF
12,TRBJ2-1,NA,TRBV18,CASSPGYNEQFF
16,TRBJ1-1,NA,TRBV5-4,CASSLGQLLMNTEAFF
15,TRBJ2-7,medium-sized,TRBV19,CASSPGTGFTYEQYF
15,TRBJ2-1,medium-sized,TRBV6-5,CASSTLGYSYNEQFF
13,TRBJ1-3,NA,TRBV6-1,CASMDPSGNTIYF
16,TRBJ2-7,NA,TRBV5-1,CASSLRTGPPSYEQYF
20,TRBJ2-5,medium-sized,TRBV12-3/TRBV12-4,CASSSVTSGVPLGPYETQYF
12,TRBJ2-1,medium-sized,TRBV6-5,CASSYSNHEQFF
13,TRBJ2-3,medium-sized,TRBV6-5,CASSYPGSDTQYF
15,TRBJ2-5,medium-sized,TRBV5-5,CASSPYGQQQETQYF
16,TRBJ2-2,NA,TRBV21-1,CASSNGGQGNTGELFF
16,TRBJ1-3,medium-sized,TRBV6-5,CASSYSSGTGGNTIYF
15,TRBJ1-2,NA,TRBV5-1,CASSLVRATIDGYTF
15,TRBJ2-3,NA,TRBV28,CASSFFRGRADTQYF
14,TRBJ2-2,medium-sized,TRBV19,CASRETGDTGELFF
16,TRBJ2-1,NA,TRBV7-9,CASSLLASSSYNEQFF
18,TRBJ2-7,NA,TRBV13,CASSPSYAAPSSSYEQYF
13,TRBJ2-5,medium-sized,TRBV6-5,CASSPQGEGTQYF
15,TRBJ1-2,NA,TRBV7-9,CASSLAQNSQDGYTF
11,TRBJ1-1,NA,TRBV20-1,CSAWTDTEAFF
15,TRBJ1-5,NA,TRBV7-6,CASSRDRTGNQPQHF
15,TRBJ2-7,medium-sized,TRBV15,CATSRVAGGSYEQYF
12,TRBJ1-2,NA,TRBV20-1,CSARNKDYGYTF
11,TRBJ1-2,NA,TRBV4-2,CASSRQSLYTF
14,TRBJ1-1,NA,TRBV6-5,CASSYRQGATEAFF
13,TRBJ2-5,NA,TRBV18,CASSHRGEETQYF
13,TRBJ1-1,NA,TRBV2,CASTVGMNTEAFF
13,TRBJ1-2,medium-sized,TRBV6-1,CASKFRGLYGYTF
16,TRBJ2-3,medium-sized,TRBV29-1,CSVEDLHRDSTDTQYF